The T cell receptor beta chain under discussion was sequenced for a study of vaccination effects on CD4 cells after COVID-19. Study conclusions and caveats: Infection- and vaccine-induced clones contracted markedly late after vaccination.

Profiled with immunoSEQ multiplex PCR; TCRdb holds only in-frame clones, not every one. The sample lists about 73,000 clones, approximately 74% seen once, with around 3.2% in the top ten. This clone was counted once. Its specificity is unknown. The CDR3 sequence is 15 residues long. Per germline, CDR1 SEHNR and CDR2 FQNEAQ (reference sequence). Between the trimmed V and J ends, which lost 1 base and 0 bases, there was a span of 8 bases. Antigen-specific CD4+ T cells were first expanded with viral peptide pools by the ViraFEST assay and only then sequenced. Isolating CD4+ T cells followed more than eight days of culture. Absence of prior SARS-CoV-2 infection characterized the vaccine recipients, who showed negative nucleocapsid antibodies.

The sequence came from a human donor who received a COVID-19 vaccine. V gene TRBV7-9 combines with J gene TRBJ2-3; D is undetermined. The material sequenced was CD4+ T cells from PBMCs cultured with HCoV-NL63 spike peptides, taken before COVID-19 vaccination. CDR3 region: CASSLDGFSTDTQYF. Here the CDR3 DNA reads TGTGCCAGCAGCTTAGACGGCTTCAGCACAGATACGCAGTATTTT.